The rows below give T cell receptor beta chains drawn from one sample of a study of CD8 T cells in ankylosing spondylitis. Via MiXCR, TCRdb re-called the 5' RACE reads, giving one row per CDR3 protein. The sample holds a few hundred thousand distinct CDR3 sequences; about 17% are singletons and the top ten take roughly 42%. The sequenced sample consisted of blood, either unsorted or a sorted T cell fraction (not recorded which). The receptors stem from a male donor with ankylosing spondylitis. Both conserved end residues are part of each CDR3. D genes are given only for firm matches. The size field is filled for only some rows; it gives once, few, many or a size class.

D	J	size	V	CDR3	DNA
TRBD1	TRBJ2-3	NA	TRBV5-6	CASSLTGQGAVADTQYF	TGTGCCAGCAGCTTGACCGGACAGGGGGCGGTTGCAGATACGCAGTATTTT
NA	TRBJ1-2	NA	TRBV19	CASLEVGTSRGYTF	TGTGCCAGTCTCGAAGTCGGGACGTCTAGGGGCTACACCTTC
NA	TRBJ2-7	NA	TRBV12-3/TRBV12-4	CASCPTEIDSPLSYEQYF	TGTGCCAGCTGTCCCACCGAGATCGACTCGCCCCTCTCCTACGAGCAGTACTTC
TRBD1	TRBJ2-7	NA	TRBV14	CASSTQGVGYEQYF	TGTGCCAGCAGTACGCAGGGGGTTGGTTACGAGCAGTACTTC
NA	TRBJ2-7	NA	TRBV2	CASKLDPGETAIFYEQYF	TGTGCCAGCAAACTAGATCCAGGTGAGACAGCGATTTTCTACGAGCAGTACTTC
NA	TRBJ1-5	NA	TRBV12-3/TRBV12-4	CASRFGDWGQPQHF	TGTGCCAGCAGATTTGGGGACTGGGGGCAGCCCCAGCATTTT
TRBD1	TRBJ2-7	few	TRBV28	CASSLWSGQADEQYF	TGTGCCAGCAGTTTATGGTCGGGACAGGCTGACGAGCAGTACTTC
NA	TRBJ1-1	NA	TRBV6-1	CASSPGTLIKNTEAFF	TGTGCCAGCAGTCCAGGGACGCTGATTAAGAACACTGAAGCTTTCTTT
NA	TRBJ1-6	many	TRBV20-1	CSASPPDSFYNSPLHF	TGCAGTGCTAGCCCCCCGGACAGCTTCTATAATTCACCCCTCCACTTT
TRBD1	TRBJ1-4	NA	TRBV4-1	CASSQDRVSYEKLFF	TGCGCCAGCAGCCAGGACAGGGTTTCTTATGAAAAACTGTTTTTT
NA	TRBJ2-2	NA	TRBV15	CATSRETGELFF	TGTGCCACCAGCAGAGAGACCGGGGAGCTGTTTTTT
TRBD1	TRBJ1-6	NA	TRBV10-3	CATAYRGGSYNSPLHF	TGTGCCACCGCCTACAGGGGGGGTTCCTATAATTCACCCCTCCACTTT
TRBD1	TRBJ1-5	many	TRBV4-2	CASSRTGGDSSNQPQHF	TGTGCCAGCAGCCGTACAGGGGGCGATTCTAGCAATCAGCCCCAGCATTTT
TRBD2	TRBJ2-1	NA	TRBV7-9	CASSLAFMASGEQFF	TGTGCCAGCAGCTTAGCTTTCATGGCTAGCGGAGAGCAGTTCTTC
NA	TRBJ1-4	once	TRBV4-2	CASSQEERTIDEKLFF	TGTGCCAGCAGCCAAGAAGAGAGAACAATTGATGAAAAACTGTTTTTT
NA	TRBJ1-1	few	TRBV11-2	CASSRRNGENTEAFF	TGTGCCAGCAGCCGCCGGAACGGGGAGAACACTGAAGCTTTCTTT
TRBD1	TRBJ1-6	few	TRBV6-5	CASSSTGDRNSPLHF	TGTGCCAGCAGTTCGACAGGGGACCGAAATTCACCCCTCCACTTT
NA	TRBJ2-3	many	TRBV29-1	CSVEDKREDTQYF	TGCAGCGTTGAAGATAAGAGGGAGGATACGCAGTATTTT
NA	TRBJ2-7	many	TRBV12-3/TRBV12-4	CASSLTGDSYEQYF	TGTGCCAGCAGTTTAACGGGGGACTCCTACGAGCAGTACTTC
TRBD2	TRBJ2-1	many	TRBV11-2	CASRRTSDEQFF	TGTGCCAGCAGGCGTACTAGCGATGAGCAGTTCTTC
NA	TRBJ2-7	few	TRBV5-6	CASSQQRGATYEQYF	TGTGCCAGCAGTCAGCAGAGAGGGGCTACCTACGAGCAGTACTTC
NA	TRBJ2-1	few	TRBV29-1	CSVDVAGAYNEQFF	TGCAGCGTTGACGTGGCAGGCGCCTACAATGAGCAGTTCTTC
TRBD2	TRBJ2-3	few	TRBV30	CAWGGITSAGTDTQYF	TGTGCCTGGGGGGGGATCACTAGCGCTGGCACAGATACGCAGTATTTT
NA	TRBJ2-1	NA	TRBV20-1	CSARAPYGSYNEQFF	TGCAGTGCTAGAGCCCCCTACGGCTCCTACAATGAGCAGTTCTTC
NA	TRBJ2-7	few	TRBV24-1	CATSDPLGPISVEQYF	TGTGCCACCAGTGACCCTTTAGGGCCCATAAGCGTCGAGCAGTACTTC
NA	TRBJ1-1	few	TRBV16	CASSPSGWTEAFF	TGTGCCAGCAGCCCCTCGGGATGGACTGAAGCTTTCTTT
TRBD2	TRBJ2-1	NA	TRBV20-1	CSASDLPSGGYNEQFF	TGCAGTGCTTCTGACCTTCCTAGCGGGGGTTACAATGAGCAGTTCTTC
NA	TRBJ2-5	many	TRBV29-1	CSVEDLRQAQETQYF	TGCAGCGTTGAAGATCTTCGACAGGCACAAGAGACCCAGTACTTC
TRBD1	TRBJ1-4	many	TRBV11-2	CASSLEDRGRMVF	TGTGCCAGCAGCTTAGAGGACAGGGGCAGAATGGTTTTT
NA	TRBJ1-2	many	TRBV12-3/TRBV12-4	CASSSRTEGRGYTF	TGTGCCAGCAGTTCCCGGACGGAGGGGAGGGGCTACACCTTC
NA	TRBJ2-1	NA	TRBV6-2/TRBV6-3	CASNSVRVSSYNEQFF	TGTGCCAGTAACTCAGTAAGGGTGAGCTCCTACAATGAGCAGTTCTTC
NA	TRBJ2-4	NA	TRBV4-2	CASSQDAWGPGLQYF	TGTGCCAGCAGCCAAGATGCGTGGGGCCCTGGTCTTCAGTACTTC
TRBD1	TRBJ2-3	NA	TRBV6-1	CASSLGQGRSTDTQYF	TGTGCCAGCAGTCTTGGACAGGGCCGCAGCACAGATACGCAGTATTTT
NA	TRBJ2-1	few	TRBV20-1	CSASTNRNDYNEQFF	TGCAGTGCCTCCACGAACAGGAACGATTACAATGAGCAGTTCTTC
TRBD1	TRBJ2-7	NA	TRBV20-1	CSAGGQTYEQYF	TGCAGTGCTGGGGGACAGACCTACGAGCAGTACTTC
NA	TRBJ1-1	few	TRBV7-8	CASSYAPGPGAPEAFF	TGTGCCAGCAGCTACGCACCGGGACCGGGGGCTCCTGAAGCTTTCTTT
NA	TRBJ2-1	few	TRBV20-1	CSAYGVGNEQFF	TGCAGTGCTTACGGGGTGGGCAACGAGCAGTTCTTC
NA	TRBJ2-1	many	TRBV27	CASSAGTGSYNEQFF	TGTGCCAGCAGTGCCGGGACGGGCTCCTACAATGAGCAGTTCTTC
NA	TRBJ2-1	few	TRBV24-1	CATSGRQGLVGDYNEQFF	TGTGCCACCAGTGGCCGCCAGGGTCTGGTGGGAGACTACAATGAGCAGTTCTTC
NA	TRBJ1-4	few	TRBV4-3	CASSQEGRATPNEKLFF	TGCGCCAGCAGCCAAGAAGGGAGGGCCACCCCCAATGAAAAACTGTTTTTT
TRBD1	TRBJ2-7	NA	TRBV27	CASSPWGTGAYEQYF	TGTGCCAGCAGTCCTTGGGGGACAGGGGCCTACGAGCAGTACTTC
NA	TRBJ2-7	NA	TRBV6-2/TRBV6-3	CASSIAGLSYEQYF	TGTGCCAGCAGTATCGCGGGACTTTCCTACGAGCAGTACTTC